One sample yielded the 25 T cell receptor beta chains listed below, sequenced in a study of early T cells in non-severe SARS-CoV-2 infection. In TCRdb, the 5' RACE reads were re-called with MiXCR into one record per CDR3 protein. The sample records approximately 71,000 distinct CDR3 sequences, around 12% being singletons. The sample was whole blood, taken at baseline. Source of these receptors: an adult who was a healthcare worker with PCR-confirmed SARS-CoV-2 infection or an uninfected control (not recorded which).

The chain uses TRBV6-4 and TRBJ1-1; D is uncertain. With 4 bases removed from V and 1 base from J, the gap between germline ends came to 7 bases. The CDR3 sequence is 13 residues long. The V gene's germline CDR1 is MRHNA and CDR2 SNTAGT. The CDR3 nucleotides are TGTGCCAGCAGTGTCTCCCAGAACACTGAAGCTTTCTTT. Protein sequence: CASSVSQNTEAFF.

A few counts support this clonotype. This chain links TRBV10-3 with TRBJ2-7, with D possibly being TRBD1 (6 bases). CDR1 is ENHRY, CDR2 SYGVKD, per germline. The CDR3 consists of 13 residues. V dropped 2 bases and J dropped 3 bases, with 8 bases sitting between them. CDR3 sequence reads: CAISERTDYEQYF. The CDR3 DNA reads as TGTGCCATCAGTGAGAGGACAGACTACGAGCAGTACTTC.

This clonotype has more than one count but fewer than ten. The chain uses TRBV4-1 and TRBJ1-5; D unresolved. CDR3 length equals 15 residues. The germline V and J ends were trimmed by 1 base and 1 base, with 8 bases remaining between them. Germline CDR1 MGHRA, CDR2 YSYEKL. CDR3 DNA: TGCGCCAGCAGCCAAGGTAAAGGGAGCAATCAGCCCCAGCATTTT. Translation gives CASSQGKGSNQPQHF.

Only a few counts were recorded for this clonotype. This rearrangement joins TRBV28 to TRBJ2-7, with 7 nucleotides matching TRBD1. The CDR3 runs to 15 residues. V lost 8 bases, J lost 3 bases, and 13 bases stayed unmatched. CDR1 is MDHEN and CDR2 is SYDVKM in the germline V gene. In DNA, the CDR3 is TGTGCCAGCCCGGGACCGGGACAGCACAACTACGAGCAGTACTTC. Its translation is CASPGPGQHNYEQYF.

In its sample, this clonotype was seen many times. The chain combines TRBV15 with TRBJ2-3; D tentatively reads TRBD1 or TRBD2 (5 bases each). V was clipped by 5 bases and J by 7 bases, with 13 bases between them. The CDR3 has 13 amino acids. The germline V gene has CDR1 LNHNV and CDR2 YYDKDF (reference sequence). The CDR3 reads CATSEGWVYTQYF. The CDR3 DNA reads TGTGCCACCAGCGAGGGGTGGGTGTATACGCAGTATTTT.

In its sample, this clonotype was seen many times. The V gene is TRBV14, the J gene TRBJ2-3; possible D gene TRBD2, 5 bases. Germline V gene data show CDR1 as SGHDN and CDR2 as FVKESK. V was pared by 0 bases and J by 4 bases, with 14 bases between. This CDR3 has 16 residues. The CDR3, as DNA: TGTGCCAGCAGCCAAGATTTCCTGGTAGCGCCAGATACGCAGTATTTT. The encoded protein is CASSQDFLVAPDTQYF.

The rearrangement joins TRBV18 to TRBJ2-1; D remains unclear. Germline values: CDR1 KGHSH, CDR2 LQKENI. CDR3 length equals 14 residues. The V end lost 8 bases, the J end lost 8 bases, and 19 bases lay between the germline ends. The CDR3 bases are TGTGCCAGCACGCCCGGGCCGACCGCCGATGAGCAGTTCTTC. Translated, it gives CASTPGPTADEQFF.

This chain uses TRBV27 with TRBJ1-4; a weak D match, TRBD1 (5 bases). Trimming took 2 bases from V and 7 from J, leaving 8 bases between them. The CDR3 sequence is 13 residues long. CDR1 and CDR2 (germline): MNHEY, SMNVEV (reference sequence). In DNA form, the CDR3 reads TGTGCCAGCAGTTTAAGAGGGGTTGAAAAACTGTTTTTT. Protein product: CASSLRGVEKLFF.

The V and J genes are TRBV5-6 and TRBJ1-2, with D perhaps matching TRBD1 (6 bases). V was shortened by 5 bases and J by 0 bases, with 20 bases between the two germline ends. The CDR3 has 17 residues. Germline-derived CDR1 and CDR2 are SGHDT and YYEEEE. The CDR3 nucleotides are TGTGCCAGCAGGCCCGGAGCTGGACAGAGAACTAACTATGGCTACACCTTC. Encoded protein: CASRPGAGQRTNYGYTF.

The J gene is TRBJ2-5, the V gene TRBV13; tentative D call: TRBD1 (5 bases). Germline CDR1 PRHDT, CDR2 FYEKMQ (reference sequence). V lost 3 bases and J 2 bases, leaving 10 bases between the germline ends. The CDR3 length is 14 residues. In DNA form, the CDR3 reads TGTGCCAGCAGCTTTCGGAGACAGCAAGAGACCCAGTACTTC. It is translated as CASSFRRQQETQYF.

The gene calls are TRBV7-9 and TRBJ1-2, with D uncertain. The CDR3 contains 11 residues. Germline V gene lookup returns CDR1 SEHNR and CDR2 FQNEAQ (reference sequence). Trimming stripped 1 base from V and 8 bases from J, with 5 bases between. The CDR3 spells CASSLDRGYTF. The CDR3 nucleotides are TGTGCCAGCAGCTTAGATCGAGGCTACACCTTC. The whole variable domain, filled in from reference TRBV7-9 and TRBJ1-2, reads DTGVSQNPRHKITKRGQNVTFRCDPISEHNRLYWYRQTLGQGPEFLTYFQNEAQLEKSRLLSDRFSAERPKGSFSTLEIQRTEQGDSAMYLCASSLDRGYTFGSGTRLTVV.

A few counts support this clonotype. The chain uses TRBV29-1 and TRBJ1-4; 12 bases agree with TRBD1. Germline values: CDR1 SQVTM, CDR2 ANQGSEA. V was clipped by 7 bases and J by 8 bases; unmatched bases: 2. CDR3 size: 12 residues. CDR3 in amino acids: CSAGTGGEKLFF. Here the CDR3 DNA reads TGCAGCGCCGGGACAGGGGGCGAAAAACTGTTTTTT.

This clonotype was picked up many times. The V gene is TRBV5-1, the J gene TRBJ1-5, with 7 bases matching TRBD1. The CDR3 is 15 residues long. J was trimmed by 1 base and V by 3 bases; bases with no gene match: 4. The germline gives CDR1 SGHRS, CDR2 YFSETQ. CDR3 loop: CASSSTGLSNQPQHF. The CDR3 bases are TGCGCCAGCAGCTCGACAGGGCTAAGCAATCAGCCCCAGCATTTT.

This clonotype came up a few times. This chain uses TRBV19 with TRBJ1-6; D remains ambiguous. The CDR3 consists of 15 residues. The V gene lost 5 bases and the J gene lost 7 bases, with 15 bases spanning the gap. Germline lookup yields CDR1 LNHDA and CDR2 SQIVND (reference sequence). In DNA form, the CDR3 reads TGTGCCAGTAGTGCGGGCCAGAAGGCCAATTCACCCCTCCACTTT. Translating gives CASSAGQKANSPLHF.

There are a few counts of this clonotype. This chain connects TRBV7-2 to TRBJ2-1; TRBD2 matches 7 bases. CDR1 and CDR2 (germline): SGHTA, FQGNSA. J lost 0 bases, V lost 4 bases, and 6 bases had no gene match. The CDR3 covers 16 residues. CDR3 sequence reads: CASSSPLANSYNEQFF. The DNA of the CDR3 is TGTGCCAGCAGCTCGCCACTAGCGAACTCCTACAATGAGCAGTTCTTC.

A few counts support this clonotype. The chain couples TRBV14 to TRBJ2-1; 8 bases align to TRBD1. Germline lookup yields CDR1 SGHDN and CDR2 FVKESK. The CDR3 runs 14 residues. V lost 3 bases and J lost 6; bases outside the gene matches: 4. Written as DNA, the CDR3 is TGTGCCAGCAGCCACGGACAGGGATCCAATGAGCAGTTCTTC. It specifies CASSHGQGSNEQFF. Variable domain in full (rest from reference TRBV14 and TRBJ2-1): EAGVTQFPSHSVIEKGQTVTLRCDPISGHDNLYWYRRVMGKEIKFLLHFVKESKQDESGMPNNRFLAERTGGTYSTLKVQPAELEDSGVYFCASSHGQGSNEQFFGPGTRLTVL.

This clonotype has a handful of counts. The V gene is TRBV4-2, the J gene TRBJ2-7, with D possibly being TRBD1 or TRBD2 (5 bases each). CDR3 size: 15 residues. Deletions cut 7 bases from V and 7 bases from J, with 23 bases between. Germline V lookup: CDR1 LGHNA, CDR2 YNFKEQ. Written as DNA, the CDR3 is TGTGCCAGCACTCCAGACGGGGACGCCGCTCGGGAGCAGTACTTC. Its translation is CASTPDGDAAREQYF.

The gene calls are TRBV4-2 and TRBJ2-2; 9 nucleotides line up with TRBD1. Germline CDR1 reads LGHNA; CDR2 reads YNFKEQ. The V gene end was trimmed by 4 bases and the J gene end by 6 bases; junction bases not matched to a gene: 6. The length of the CDR3 is 15 residues. In DNA, the CDR3 is TGTGCCAGCAGCCCCCGGGACAGGGAGGCCGGGGAGCTGTTTTTT. Translation: CASSPRDREAGELFF.

This clonotype was counted many times. This sequence joins TRBV7-2 and TRBJ2-7; the D is unclear. The length of the CDR3 is 13 residues. Germline-derived CDR1 and CDR2 are SGHTA and FQGNSA. V was trimmed by 4 bases and J by 7 bases, leaving 14 bases between them. CDR3 residues: CASSWVGWGEQYF. The CDR3 DNA reads as TGTGCCAGCAGCTGGGTGGGATGGGGTGAGCAGTACTTC.

This clonotype turned up a few times. The chain carries TRBV11-2 and TRBJ1-2; D possibly corresponds to TRBD1 (5 bases). The germline CDR1 and CDR2 sequences are SGHAT and FQNNGV. The V end was cut by 6 bases, the J end by 8 bases, with 13 bases between. This CDR3 region has 12 residues. The CDR3 is CASSNRGGGYTF. DNA of the CDR3: TGTGCCAGCAGTAATCGGGGCGGAGGCTACACCTTC.

CDR3 in amino acids: CEVRQLGTDTQYF. DNA of the CDR3: TGTGAGGTTCGGCAGCTCGGCACAGATACGCAGTATTTT. The chain uses TRBV6-5 and TRBJ2-3; D call uncertain. The CDR3 consists of 13 residues. Germline V CDR1 and CDR2: MNHEY, SVGAGI.

The sample holds many counts of this clonotype. The V and J genes are TRBV11-2 and TRBJ1-4; tentative D call: TRBD1 (5 bases). The germline V gene has CDR1 SGHAT and CDR2 FQNNGV. Trimming took off 1 base at V and 8 bases at J, with 14 bases between the two ends. This CDR3 has 15 residues. CDR3 sequence reads: CASSLGAGKKEKLFF. Here the CDR3 DNA reads TGTGCCAGCAGCTTAGGGGCAGGGAAGAAAGAAAAACTGTTTTTT.

This clonotype was seen a few times. The chain links TRBV7-6 to TRBJ1-1; unclear D gene. This CDR3 is 13 amino acids long. Germline lookup yields CDR1 SGHVS and CDR2 FNYEAQ. The V end lost 5 bases, the J end lost 4 bases, and 11 bases lay between the germline ends. The CDR3 loop is CASSMTRGTEAFF. The CDR3 nucleotides are TGTGCCAGCAGCATGACCCGTGGCACTGAAGCTTTCTTT.

V and J are TRBV6-2 or TRBV6-3 and TRBJ2-1; D is undetermined. CDR1 and CDR2 from the germline V gene are MNHEY and SVGEGT. The V and J ends lost 2 bases and 10 bases respectively, with 15 bases between them. CDR3 length: 14 residues. The CDR3 sequence: CASSYAPIAREQFF. In DNA, the CDR3 is TGTGCCAGCAGTTACGCCCCAATCGCGCGGGAGCAGTTCTTC.

This clonotype came up many times. The CDR3 protein is CASSLLGRVNEKLFF. The CDR3 coding sequence is TGTGCCAGCAGCCTTCTTGGCAGGGTAAATGAAAAACTGTTTTTT. The chain recombines TRBV7-2 with TRBJ1-4, with a weak D call TRBD1 (5 bases). CDR1 is SGHTA, CDR2 FQGNSA, per germline. This CDR3 is 15 amino acids long. Trimming took off 5 bases at V and 5 bases at J, with 15 bases between the two ends.